This TCR beta chain originates from a study of cytomegalovirus exposure and HLA in healthy donors. Whole-study findings and limits: It is likely that the observed cluster of highly shared sequence variants was a sequencing artifact. On later analysis, the bulk of CMV-associated TCR beta chains appeared to be HLA-restricted. TCR beta chains associated with HLA were, in a later analysis, more clonally expanded than equally common others. Researchers reportedly found TCR beta sequences accurately predicted most subjects' HLA-A and HLA-B alleles.

Amplification used 60 Vbeta primers and 13 Jbeta primers. Sequencing used immunoSEQ multiplex PCR; TCRdb keeps in-frame clones, though not all of them. The repertoire consists of some 270,000 clones, with about 90% occurring once and the leading ten covering about 1.7%. This CDR3 is 14 amino acids long. The germline V gene has CDR1 MGHRA and CDR2 YSYEKL. Trimming shortened V by 1 base and J by 3 bases, and 10 bases separated the two germline ends. With respect to this clone: The antigen is undetermined.

Material: PBMCs. The chain couples TRBV4-1 to TRBJ2-7; TRBD1 might be the D (6 bases). The clonotype originates from a girl aged 2-10 years in good health and CMV-seronegative. The CDR3 DNA sequence: TGCGCCAGCAGCCAAGGGACAGCGGTCTACGAGCAGTACTTC. Its translation is CASSQGTAVYEQYF.